The 14 T cell receptor beta chains below all came from one sample that was sequenced in a study of monozygotic twins with inflammatory bowel disease. TCRdb reprocessed the 5' RACE reads; each CDR3 protein has one entry and no DNA is given. This sample's table has fewer than 200,000 distinct CDR3 sequences. Material: blood. These receptors all stem from a human donor with ulcerative colitis or Crohn's disease, or a healthy co-twin of an affected twin (not recorded which).

V usage is TRBV12-3 or TRBV12-4 and J usage is TRBJ1-5; TCRdb calls TRBD1, which cannot be checked without DNA. The CDR3 contains 13 residues. This CDR3 reads CASSPDRVQPQHF.

This chain links TRBV19 with TRBJ2-2. Germline CDR1 is LNHDA and CDR2 is SQIVND (reference sequence). This CDR3 spans 15 amino acids. This CDR3 reads CASLQILPNTGELFF.

The V gene is TRBV7-3, the J gene TRBJ1-1. The CDR3 contains 13 residues. Looked up from germline, CDR1 is SGHTA and CDR2 is FQGTGA. The chain's CDR3 is CASSSRWGTEAFF.

V is TRBV18 and J is TRBJ1-1. This CDR3 is 15 amino acids long. Per the germline V gene, CDR1 is KGHSH and CDR2 is LQKENI. CDR3 sequence reads: CASSSSGRGGTEAFF.

This chain joins TRBV3-1 and TRBJ2-5; TCRdb names TRBD2, which stays unverified in the absence of DNA. Germline assignment: CDR1 LGHDT and CDR2 YNNKEL (reference sequence). The CDR3 spans 13 residues. CDR3 loop: CASRRTSQETQYF.

The chain links TRBV15 to TRBJ2-7; without DNA, the TCRdb call of TRBD1 cannot be checked. The length of the CDR3 is 15 residues. Germline assignment: CDR1 LNHNV and CDR2 YYDKDF (reference sequence). The CDR3: CATSRGGQGKDEQYF.

V usage is TRBV4-2 and J usage is TRBJ2-1; as DNA is missing, the TRBD2 call by TCRdb cannot be tested. CDR3 length equals 16 residues. Per germline, CDR1 LGHNA and CDR2 YNFKEQ. CDR3 amino acids: CASSQALRTSDNEQFF.

The chain recombines TRBV20-1 with TRBJ1-1; TCRdb picks TRBD1, but there is no DNA to check that call. The CDR3 extends over 12 amino acids. Germline values: CDR1 DFQATT, CDR2 SNEGSKA (reference sequence). CDR3 sequence: CSANGRSTEAFF.

The V and J genes are TRBV11-1 and TRBJ2-1; TCRdb returns TRBD1, unconfirmable since there is no DNA. The CDR3 covers 16 residues. The germline V gene encodes CDR1 SGHAT and CDR2 FQDESV (reference sequence). CDR3 sequence: CASSLVGGRADNEQFF.

The chain links TRBV5-1 to TRBJ2-7; TCRdb lists TRBD1, though no DNA is available to test this call. The V gene's germline CDR1 is SGHRS and CDR2 YFSETQ. This CDR3 spans 19 amino acids. CDR3 in amino acids: CASSLTGTGISGRAYEQYF.

This chain joins TRBV28 and TRBJ2-3; TCRdb gives TRBD1 as the D gene, but with no DNA this cannot be confirmed. Germline V CDR1 and CDR2: MDHEN, SYDVKM. This CDR3 is 16 amino acids long. This CDR3 is CASIPPQGHTTDTQYF.

The chain joins TRBV20-1 to TRBJ2-2. This CDR3 comprises 16 residues. Germline V gene sequence: CDR1 DFQATT, CDR2 SNEGSKA (reference sequence). The CDR3 here is CSARDLDLGDTGELFF.

CDR3 sequence: CATSRESADPGPQHF. V usage is TRBV15 and J usage is TRBJ1-5; TCRdb calls TRBD1, which cannot be checked without DNA. CDR3 size: 15 residues. CDR1 LNHNV and CDR2 YYDKDF come from the germline V gene (reference sequence).

CDR3 protein: CASSLSQGGTDTQYF. The V call is TRBV28, the J call TRBJ2-3. This CDR3 comprises 15 residues. Germline CDR1 and CDR2: MDHEN and SYDVKM.